The 25 T cell receptor beta chains reported below all come from one sample, sequenced in a study of T-cell reconstitution after alpha-beta-depleted transplantation in children. Molecular barcoding with unique molecular identifiers was used for the TCRbeta library. TCRdb ran MiXCR on the PCR reads and lists one entry per CDR3 protein. The sample has 500,000 to 650,000 distinct CDR3 sequences, approximately 10% seen once. The sequencing used PBMCs, mostly from graft donor cells, collected 180 days after TCRalphabeta/CD19-depleted stem cell transplant. The source of these receptors is a female patient aged 2-15 years who had a stem cell transplant for aplastic anemia, so the T cells may come from the graft donor.

This clonotype was seen only a few times. V usage is TRBV3-1 and J usage is TRBJ2-5; either TRBD1 or TRBD2 may supply D (5 bases each). CDR1 LGHDT and CDR2 YNNKEL come from the germline V gene (reference sequence). With 4 bases removed from V and 5 bases from J, the gap between germline ends came to 23 bases. CDR3 size: 17 residues. CDR3 bases: TGTGCCAGCAGCCTTCAGGGACCCGGGTTGGGAACGGAGACCCAGTACTTC. It translates to CASSLQGPGLGTETQYF.

This clonotype was counted at least ten times. The chain links TRBV7-2 to TRBJ2-7; maybe TRBD1 (7 bases). Trimming pared 4 bases from V and 4 bases from J, leaving 14 bases between. From germline, CDR1 is SGHTA and CDR2 FQGNSA. There are 14 residues in the CDR3. CDR3 residues: CASSSAGTVYEQYF. In DNA form, the CDR3 reads TGTGCCAGCAGCTCGGCGGGGACAGTTTACGAGCAGTACTTC.

CDR3 sequence: CASSIAGLAGVKNLYF. For the CDR3, the DNA is TGTGCCAGCAGCATCGCTGGACTAGCGGGAGTAAAGAACCTGTACTTC. The V and J genes are TRBV7-9 and TRBJ2-7; 13 positions agree with TRBD2. CDR1 is SEHNR and CDR2 is FQNEAQ in the germline V gene (reference sequence). The CDR3 consists of 16 residues. The trim removed 5 bases at V and 12 bases at J, leaving 16 bases unmatched.

This clonotype was picked up a small number of times. J is TRBJ2-1 and V is TRBV6-5; TRBD2 agrees at 11 bases. This CDR3 is built from 16 residues. CDR1 is MNHEY and CDR2 is SVGAGI in the germline V gene. J gave up 0 bases and V 3 bases, and 1 base lay outside the gene matches. CDR3: CASSYLAGGSYNEQFF. CDR3 nucleotide sequence: TGTGCCAGCAGTTATCTAGCGGGAGGCTCCTACAATGAGCAGTTCTTC.

This clonotype was detected only a few times. The chain carries TRBV23-1 and TRBJ2-7; D possibly corresponds to TRBD1 (6 bases). TRBV23-1 is identified as an open reading frame with a role that is uncertain. This CDR3 comprises 16 residues. With 0 bases removed from V and 6 bases from J, the gap between germline ends came to 18 bases. CDR3 residues: CASSQSLWGTSCEQYV. DNA of the CDR3: TGCGCCAGCAGTCAATCATTGTGGGGGACATCTTGCGAGCAGTACGTC.

A word on this clonotype: No conserved phenylalanine or tryptophan ends this CDR3, so it is likely a read error. The DNA is left out, because the CDR3 cannot be placed on it with certainty; the CDR3 is given as TCRdb lists it. The J gene is TRBJ2-7, the V gene TRBV29-1; the D call of TRBD2 is as the table states it, not checked on the DNA. The CDR3 comprises 11 residues, both ends counted. The germline V gene has CDR1 SQVTM and CDR2 ANQGSEA. CDR3 sequence reads: CSAVLAGTYST.

This clonotype showed up just a few times. This sequence joins TRBV27 and TRBJ2-2; D possibly corresponds to TRBD2 (5 bases). Per germline, CDR1 MNHEY and CDR2 SMNVEV (reference sequence). V was shortened by 3 bases and J by 1 base, with 12 bases between the two germline ends. The CDR3 consists of 16 residues. The CDR3 nucleotides are TGTGCCAGCAGTTTCGACTCGGGGATGAACACCGGGGAGCTGTTTTTT. Protein: CASSFDSGMNTGELFF.

The table lists this clonotype with a few counts. J is TRBJ1-1 and V is TRBV28; D gene uncertain. The V and J ends lost 7 bases and 1 base respectively, with 10 bases between them. Germline values: CDR1 MDHEN, CDR2 SYDVKM. This CDR3 region has 13 residues. The chain's CDR3 is CASIRQPNTEAFF. The CDR3 DNA reads as TGTGCCAGCATTCGACAACCGAACACTGAAGCTTTCTTT. Full variable domain (outside the CDR3, taken from reference TRBV28 and TRBJ1-1): DVKVTQSSRYLVKRTGEKVFLECVQDMDHENMFWYRQDPGLGLRLIYFSYDVKMKEKGDIPEGYSVSREKKERFSLILESASTNQTSMYLCASIRQPNTEAFFGQGTRLTVV.

In its sample, this clonotype was seen a few times. The chain recombines TRBV5-1 with TRBJ2-2; D possibly corresponds to TRBD2 (5 bases). Per germline, CDR1 SGHRS and CDR2 YFSETQ. V was pared by 3 bases and J by 3 bases, with 12 bases between. This CDR3 spans 15 amino acids. This CDR3 is CASSWPREYTGELFF. CDR3 nucleotides: TGCGCCAGCAGCTGGCCCCGGGAATACACCGGGGAGCTGTTTTTT. The complete variable domain, with remaining parts taken from reference TRBV5-1 and TRBJ2-2, reads KAGVTQTPRYLIKTRGQQVTLSCSPISGHRSVSWYQQTPGQGLQFLFEYFSETQRNKGNFPGRFSGRQFSNSRSEMNVSTLELGDSALYLCASSWPREYTGELFFGEGSRLTVL.

A few counts support this clonotype. The chain employs TRBV7-9 and TRBJ2-1, with 14 positions matching TRBD2. The CDR3 is made up of 16 amino acids. Per germline, CDR1 SEHNR and CDR2 FQNEAQ (reference sequence). V lost 2 bases, J lost 9 bases, and 6 bases stayed unmatched. CDR3 in amino acids: CASSLPRLAGGGEQFF. CDR3 bases: TGTGCCAGCAGCTTACCGAGACTAGCGGGAGGGGGTGAGCAGTTCTTC. The whole variable domain, remainder taken from reference TRBV7-9 and TRBJ2-1, is DTGVSQNPRHKITKRGQNVTFRCDPISEHNRLYWYRQTLGQGPEFLTYFQNEAQLEKSRLLSDRFSAERPKGSFSTLEIQRTEQGDSAMYLCASSLPRLAGGGEQFFGPGTRLTVL.

The rearrangement uses TRBV6-1 and TRBJ1-1, with D unresolved. Germline CDR1 MNHNS, CDR2 SASEGT. V was shortened by 6 bases and J by 0 bases, with 8 bases between the two germline ends. The CDR3 covers 13 residues. The CDR3 nucleotides are TGTGCCAGCAGCGGACGGATGAACACTGAAGCTTTCTTT. Translated, it gives CASSGRMNTEAFF.

This clonotype was recorded many times. The genes are TRBV28 and TRBJ1-3; D remains ambiguous. The germline V and J ends were trimmed by 6 bases and 2 bases, with 11 bases remaining between them. Germline-derived CDR1 and CDR2 are MDHEN and SYDVKM. This CDR3 spans 14 amino acids. Here the CDR3 reads CASSVGGTGNTIYF. Here the CDR3 DNA reads TGTGCCAGCAGCGTGGGAGGGACTGGAAACACCATATATTTT.

The CDR3: CASGWRTSGNEQFF. Here the CDR3 DNA reads TGTGCTAGTGGTTGGAGGACTAGCGGGAATGAGCAGTTCTTC. The V and J genes are TRBV12-5 and TRBJ2-1; 11 nucleotides align to TRBD2. With V trimmed by 4 bases and J by 7 bases, 3 bases remained unmatched. This CDR3 contains 14 residues. Germline CDR1 LGHNT, CDR2 FRNRAP.

The chain employs TRBV7-2 and TRBJ2-3; the match to TRBD2 covers 8 bases. Germline V lookup: CDR1 SGHTA, CDR2 FQGNSA. The CDR3 length is 14 residues. Trimming took 8 bases from V and 1 from J; bases not matched to a gene: 5. The CDR3 reads CASQGAGGTDTQYF. CDR3 DNA sequence: TGTGCCAGCCAAGGAGCGGGAGGCACAGATACGCAGTATTTT.

This clonotype turned up a few times. The gene calls are TRBV20-1 and TRBJ1-1, with 8 bases matching TRBD1. The CDR3 is 16 residues long. After removal of 6 bases from V and 0 bases from J, the junction contained 12 bases not matched to a gene. Germline V CDR1 and CDR2: DFQATT, SNEGSKA (reference sequence). The CDR3 sequence: CSASRDRSLMNTEAFF. CDR3 coding DNA: TGCAGTGCCAGCCGGGACAGGTCCCTTATGAACACTGAAGCTTTCTTT.

This clonotype turned up a few times. The V and J genes are TRBV6-1 and TRBJ2-7, with D tentatively TRBD1 or TRBD2 (5 bases each). The CDR3 spans 15 residues. V lost 6 bases to trimming and J lost 6 bases, with 21 bases between them. Germline-derived CDR1 and CDR2 are MNHNS and SASEGT. The CDR3 sequence is CASSRQGDPQLEQYV. The DNA of the CDR3 is TGTGCCAGCAGCCGACAAGGGGACCCACAACTCGAGCAGTACGTC.

This chain uses TRBV28 with TRBJ2-7, with a possible D match to TRBD2 (5 bases). V lost 2 bases, J lost 3 bases, and 17 bases lay in between. Looked up from germline, CDR1 is MDHEN and CDR2 is SYDVKM. The CDR3 totals 16 residues. The CDR3 here is CASSLRWTFTIYEQYF. As DNA, the CDR3 is TGTGCCAGCAGTTTACGATGGACTTTTACCATCTACGAGCAGTACTTC. The variable domain in full, completed from reference TRBV28 and TRBJ2-7, reads DVKVTQSSRYLVKRTGEKVFLECVQDMDHENMFWYRQDPGLGLRLIYFSYDVKMKEKGDIPEGYSVSREKKERFSLILESASTNQTSMYLCASSLRWTFTIYEQYFGPGTRLTVT.

This clonotype came up a few times. The chain recombines TRBV11-2 with TRBJ1-3; D unclear. V dropped 2 bases and J dropped 0 bases, with 11 bases sitting between them. The CDR3 length is 16 residues. Germline values: CDR1 SGHAT, CDR2 FQNNGV. The CDR3 DNA reads as TGTGCCAGCAGCTTAAGGTCCTGGAGCTCTGGAAACACCATATATTTT. Protein sequence: CASSLRSWSSGNTIYF. The whole variable domain, filled in from reference TRBV11-2 and TRBJ1-3, reads EAGVAQSPRYKIIEKRQSVAFWCNPISGHATLYWYQQILGQGPKLLIQFQNNGVVDDSQLPKDRFSAERLKGVDSTLKIQPAKLEDSAVYLCASSLRSWSSGNTIYFGEGSWLTVV.

This clonotype was picked up many times. The chain combines TRBV7-8 with TRBJ1-6; weak D call: TRBD1 (6 bases). From germline, CDR1 is SGHVS and CDR2 FQNEAQ. CDR3 size: 16 residues. V was pared by 1 base and J by 9 bases, with 16 bases between. CDR3 sequence: CASSLEGGGRSSPLHF. The CDR3 DNA sequence: TGTGCCAGCAGCTTAGAAGGCGGGGGGCGAAGTTCACCCCTCCACTTT.

This clonotype showed up many times. This rearrangement joins TRBV29-1 to TRBJ2-3; 8 nucleotides agree with TRBD2. V was pared by 2 bases and J by 0 bases, with 4 bases of the junction left unmatched. The germline V gene has CDR1 SQVTM and CDR2 ANQGSEA. This CDR3 has 15 amino acids. The CDR3 region is CSVEPAGVSTDTQYF. CDR3 DNA sequence: TGCAGCGTTGAACCAGCGGGGGTTAGCACAGATACGCAGTATTTT.

This clonotype was found many times. The V gene is TRBV12-3 or TRBV12-4, the J gene TRBJ1-3; D gene unclear. CDR3 length: 14 residues. V was pared by 6 bases and J by 3 bases, with 12 bases between. CDR3 bases: TGTGCCAGCAGAAGGGTGGGCATTGGAAACACCATATATTTT. This encodes CASRRVGIGNTIYF.

CDR3 DNA: TGTGCCAGTAGTCTGGGGTCGACAGGGCGTGACGAGCAGTACTTC. Protein: CASSLGSTGRDEQYF. This chain links TRBV19 with TRBJ2-7, with 7 bases matching TRBD1. The V gene's germline CDR1 is LNHDA and CDR2 SQIVND (reference sequence). Unmatched junction bases numbered 12, after V lost 5 bases and J lost 5 bases. The CDR3 contains 15 residues.

This chain uses TRBV6-2 or TRBV6-3 with TRBJ1-5, with D possibly being TRBD1 (6 bases). Germline CDR1 is MNHEY and CDR2 is SVGEGT. The V end lost 5 bases, the J end lost 5 bases, and 10 bases lay between the germline ends. The CDR3 consists of 13 residues. The CDR3 reads CASSRGGYQPQHF. CDR3 bases: TGTGCCAGCAGTCGAGGGGGGTATCAGCCCCAGCATTTT.

The chain links TRBV6-5 to TRBJ2-7, with a weak D call TRBD1 (6 bases). This CDR3 has 18 residues. The germline gives CDR1 MNHEY, CDR2 SVGAGI. The V and J ends lost 0 bases and 0 bases respectively, with 18 bases between them. For the CDR3, the DNA is TGTGCCAGCAGTTACTCGAAAGGGGGAGACGGGCCCTCCTACGAGCAGTACGTC. Amino acid sequence: CASSYSKGGDGPSYEQYV.

V gene TRBV30 combines with J gene TRBJ2-7; D is unresolved. With 5 bases removed from V and 1 base from J, the gap between germline ends came to 6 bases. Germline loops: CDR1 GTSNPN, CDR2 SVGIG (reference sequence). The CDR3 sequence is 11 residues long. CDR3 in amino acids: CAWAISYEQYF. CDR3 DNA sequence: TGTGCCTGGGCCATTTCCTACGAGCAGTACTTC.